The 10 T cell receptor beta chains given below trace back to one sample, sequenced in a study of HIV-infected children after antiretroviral therapy interruption. The TCR library was built from RNA with a 3' RACE protocol and unique molecular identifiers. Using its own MiXCR run on the 3' RACE reads, TCRdb lists one record per CDR3 protein. The table shows some 51,000 distinct CDR3 sequences, with roughly 4% occurring only once. The treatment: PENTA 11 planned treatment interruption arm or continuous ART arm. Specimen: CD45RA+ CD4+ T cells from PBMCs, pooled from several time points, collected from a donor given antiretroviral therapy, either interrupted or continuous. The subset denotes: naive CD4+ CD45RA+ CD45RO- T cells. Receptors were obtained from a pool of human donors with HIV.

This clonotype occurred a few times. The V and J genes are TRBV7-9 and TRBJ1-1, with D unclear. The germline CDR1 and CDR2 sequences are SEHNR and FQNEAQ (reference sequence). V was clipped by 2 bases and J by 6 bases, with 7 bases between them. This CDR3 region has 12 residues. The chain's CDR3 is CASSLREAEAFF. Here the CDR3 DNA reads TGTGCCAGCAGCTTACGGGAGGCTGAAGCTTTCTTT.

This clonotype was recorded many times. Compared with germline, one end of the junction differs, possibly owing to a read error. The DNA of the CDR3 is TGTGCTAGTGGACCGGGACAGGGCTCCCACGAGCAGTACTTC. Its protein product is CASGPGQGSHEQYF. This chain joins TRBV12-5 and TRBJ2-7, with 9 bases aligning to TRBD1. This CDR3 has 14 residues. The germline V gene has CDR1 LGHNT and CDR2 FRNRAP.

This clonotype was found many times. V is TRBV20-1 and J is TRBJ2-5; 11 nucleotides line up with TRBD2. The CDR3 is made up of 13 amino acids. V was pared by 5 bases and J by 2 bases, with 1 base of the junction left unmatched. CDR1 and CDR2 (germline): DFQATT, SNEGSKA (reference sequence). In DNA, the CDR3 is TGCAGTGCTGGGACTAGCGGTCAAGAGACCCAGTACTTC. This sequence encodes CSAGTSGQETQYF.

This clonotype was seen at least ten times. The chain uses TRBV20-1 and TRBJ1-1; D is unclear. V was clipped by 2 bases and J by 1 base, with 8 bases between them. The germline V gene encodes CDR1 DFQATT and CDR2 SNEGSKA (reference sequence). CDR3 length equals 13 residues. The CDR3 loop is CSARRQSNTEAFF. The CDR3, as DNA: TGCAGTGCTAGACGGCAGTCGAACACTGAAGCTTTCTTT.

This clonotype was counted at least ten times. CDR3 coding DNA: TGCAGCGTTGAAGGGGGGAGCTCCTACAATGAGCAGTTCTTC. It is translated as CSVEGGSSYNEQFF. V is TRBV29-1 and J is TRBJ2-1; D tentatively reads TRBD1 or TRBD2 (5 bases each). The germline V and J ends were trimmed by 1 base and 0 bases, with 7 bases remaining between them. Germline lookup yields CDR1 SQVTM and CDR2 ANQGSEA. This CDR3 spans 14 amino acids.

This clonotype was seen more than once but under ten times. The rearrangement links TRBV20-1 to TRBJ2-7; either TRBD1 or TRBD2 may supply D (5 bases each). CDR3 size: 16 residues. CDR1 is DFQATT, CDR2 SNEGSKA, per germline (reference sequence). Trimming left V 0 bases short and J 2 bases short, with 17 bases between. The CDR3 loop reads CSARDMGRFGTYEQYF. The CDR3, as DNA: TGCAGTGCTAGAGATATGGGACGGTTTGGGACCTACGAGCAGTACTTC.

In this sample, this clonotype turned up many times. The J gene is TRBJ1-2, the V gene TRBV4-1; D is undetermined. Trimming removed 1 base at V and 6 bases at J, with 15 bases between. The length of the CDR3 is 15 residues. From germline, CDR1 is MGHRA and CDR2 YSYEKL. The CDR3 protein is CASSQVGRVGDGYTF. CDR3 DNA: TGCGCCAGCAGCCAAGTCGGGAGGGTCGGTGATGGCTACACCTTC.

This clonotype was counted ten times or more. The gene calls are TRBV10-3 and TRBJ2-3; 10 bases align to TRBD2. The length of the CDR3 is 19 residues. The junction had 17 bases not matched to a gene; V was cut back by 2 bases and J by 6 bases. The germline V gene has CDR1 ENHRY and CDR2 SYGVKD. CDR3 loop: CAISELGTSVSPSGDTQYF. CDR3 coding DNA: TGTGCCATCAGTGAGCTTGGGACTAGCGTAAGCCCCAGTGGGGATACGCAGTATTTT.

The table lists this clonotype with many counts. The chain carries TRBV25-1 and TRBJ2-1; tentative D call: TRBD1 (6 bases). CDR1 and CDR2 from the germline V gene are MGHDK and SYGVNS. The CDR3 contains 16 residues. V dropped 3 bases and J dropped 4 bases, with 16 bases sitting between them. The CDR3 loop is CASSDTTGTHYNEQFF. The CDR3 DNA reads as TGTGCCAGCAGTGATACAACCGGGACACATTACAATGAGCAGTTCTTC.

This clonotype has at least ten counts. Here the CDR3 DNA reads TGTGCCACTAGGGACCGGGACAGGGAGTTCGAGCAGTACTTC. It specifies CATRDRDREFEQYF. This chain links TRBV10-3 with TRBJ2-7; 9 bases align to TRBD1. The CDR3 loop spans 14 amino acids. CDR1 and CDR2 (germline): ENHRY, SYGVKD. The V segment lost 10 bases and the J segment 6 bases; nucleotides outside the gene matches: 13.